This TCR beta chain is from a study of early T cells in non-severe SARS-CoV-2 infection. Germline V lookup: CDR1 GTSNPN, CDR2 SVGIG (reference sequence). The V end was cut by 5 bases, the J end by 5 bases, with 18 bases between. This CDR3 has 14 residues. This clonotype was found a few times. From the 5' RACE reads, TCRdb called clonotypes with MiXCR, one entry per CDR3 protein. The sample has tens of thousands of distinct CDR3 sequences, approximately 10% seen once. The chain couples TRBV30 to TRBJ1-1; D might be TRBD1 (5 bases). Material: whole blood, obtained at baseline. The clonotype was recovered from an adult who was a healthcare worker with PCR-confirmed SARS-CoV-2 infection or an uninfected control (not recorded which). CDR3 protein: CAWVKGGVGTEAFF. The CDR3 region has the DNA TGTGCCTGGGTTAAGGGAGGGGTAGGGACTGAAGCTTTCTTT.